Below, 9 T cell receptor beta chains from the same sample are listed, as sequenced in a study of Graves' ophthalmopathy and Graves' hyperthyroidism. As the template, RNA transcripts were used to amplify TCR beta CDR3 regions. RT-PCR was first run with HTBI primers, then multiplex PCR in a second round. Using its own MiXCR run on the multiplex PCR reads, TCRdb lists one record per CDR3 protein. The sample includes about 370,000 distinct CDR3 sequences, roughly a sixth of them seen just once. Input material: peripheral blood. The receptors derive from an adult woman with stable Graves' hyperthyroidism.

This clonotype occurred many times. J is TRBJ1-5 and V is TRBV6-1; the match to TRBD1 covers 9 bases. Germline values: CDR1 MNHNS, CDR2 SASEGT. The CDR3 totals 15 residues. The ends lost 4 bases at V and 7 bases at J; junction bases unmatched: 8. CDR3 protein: CASSGVQGAPQPQHF. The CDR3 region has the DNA TGTGCCAGCAGTGGGGTACAGGGGGCGCCCCAGCCCCAGCATTTT.

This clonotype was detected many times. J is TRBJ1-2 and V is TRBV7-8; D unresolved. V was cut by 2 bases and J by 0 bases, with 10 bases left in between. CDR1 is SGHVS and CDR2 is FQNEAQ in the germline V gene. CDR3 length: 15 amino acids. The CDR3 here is CASSLLATSNYGYTF. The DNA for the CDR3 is TGTGCCAGCAGCTTATTAGCGACTTCTAACTATGGCTACACCTTC.

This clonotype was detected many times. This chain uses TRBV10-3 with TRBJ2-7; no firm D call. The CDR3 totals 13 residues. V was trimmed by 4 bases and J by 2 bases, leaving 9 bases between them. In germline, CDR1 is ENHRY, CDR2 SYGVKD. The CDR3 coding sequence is TGTGCCATCAGTGCCCCCAGAACCTACGAGCAGTACTTC. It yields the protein CAISAPRTYEQYF.

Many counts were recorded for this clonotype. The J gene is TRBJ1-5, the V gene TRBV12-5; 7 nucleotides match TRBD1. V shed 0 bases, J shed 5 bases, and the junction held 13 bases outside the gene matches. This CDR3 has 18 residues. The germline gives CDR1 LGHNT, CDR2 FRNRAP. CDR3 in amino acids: CASGLVLSGQGGYQPQHF. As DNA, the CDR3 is TGTGCTAGTGGTTTGGTGCTCTCCGGGCAGGGGGGGTATCAGCCCCAGCATTTT.

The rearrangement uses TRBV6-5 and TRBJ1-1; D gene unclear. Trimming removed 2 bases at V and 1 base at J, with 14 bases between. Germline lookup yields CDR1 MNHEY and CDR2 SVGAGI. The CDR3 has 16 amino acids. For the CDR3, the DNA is TGTGCCAGCAGTTACACGAGACGGGAATCGAACACTGAAGCTTTCTTT. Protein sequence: CASSYTRRESNTEAFF.

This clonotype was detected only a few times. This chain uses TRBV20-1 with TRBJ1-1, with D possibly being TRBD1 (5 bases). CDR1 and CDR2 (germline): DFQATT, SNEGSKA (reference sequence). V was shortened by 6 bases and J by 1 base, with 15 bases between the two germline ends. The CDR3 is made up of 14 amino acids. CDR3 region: CSAIPGAGNTEAFF. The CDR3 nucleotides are TGCAGTGCAATCCCCGGGGCCGGGAACACTGAAGCTTTCTTT.

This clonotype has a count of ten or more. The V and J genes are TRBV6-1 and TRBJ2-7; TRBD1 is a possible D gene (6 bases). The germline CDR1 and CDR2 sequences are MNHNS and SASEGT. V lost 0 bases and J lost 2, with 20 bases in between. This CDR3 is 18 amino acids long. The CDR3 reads CASSEALPGQKGTYEQYF. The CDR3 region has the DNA TGTGCCAGCAGTGAAGCGCTTCCGGGACAAAAAGGCACCTACGAGCAGTACTTC.

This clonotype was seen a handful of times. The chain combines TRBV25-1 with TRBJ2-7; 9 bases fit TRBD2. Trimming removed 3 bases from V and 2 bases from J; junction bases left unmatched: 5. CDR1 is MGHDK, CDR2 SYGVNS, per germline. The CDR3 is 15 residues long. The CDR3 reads CASSDPSGVPYEQYF. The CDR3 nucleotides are TGTGCCAGCAGTGATCCTAGCGGGGTTCCCTACGAGCAGTACTTC.

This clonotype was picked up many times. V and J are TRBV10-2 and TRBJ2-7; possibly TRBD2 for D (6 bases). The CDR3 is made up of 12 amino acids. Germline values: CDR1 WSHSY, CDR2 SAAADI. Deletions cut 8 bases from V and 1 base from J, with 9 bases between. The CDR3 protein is CASGGESYEQYF. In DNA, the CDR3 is TGCGCCAGCGGCGGGGAGTCCTACGAGCAGTACTTC.